This T cell receptor (beta chain) emerged from a study of cytomegalovirus exposure and HLA in healthy donors listed by TCRdb under 2017. Broadly, across the study: An earlier analysis of roughly 610 of the donors reported about 300 Gb of sequence data and roughly 120 million unique TCR beta sequences obtained from around 190 million T cells. About 280 gigabases of sequencing data and 70 million to 100 million unique TCR sequences made up an early release that covered under 750 HLA-typed donors. To predict cytomegalovirus infection status, the study combined high-throughput TCR immunosequencing, statistical association of individual TCRs with disease status, and machine learning. HLA typing covered class I and class II loci at four-digit resolution. A later genetic analysis took genome-wide SNP genotypes for about three fifths of the 666 donors and used that subset as a discovery cohort. Rather than drawing on any new phenotypic data, the later analysis identified candidate immune exposures from TCR beta sequences and the way those sequences occurred across donors. The study was designed to test whether signatures of past pathogen exposure could be identified by cataloging public T cell receptors. Donor age, sex, ethnicity and CMV serostatus were compiled alongside the repertoire data. To study patterns of TCR occurrence, a later analysis re-analyzed previously published TCR beta repertoires from 600 to 750 donors and added high-resolution HLA genotyping. Every repertoire in the discovery cohort had been generated on one and the same sequencing platform. The number of typed donors differed by locus: about 620-640 for A, B, C, DRB1 and DQB1; some 500 for DQA1; 606 for DPA1; and some 450 for DPB1. The study profiled the T cell repertoires of fewer than 850 subjects by immunosequencing and related them to cytomegalovirus serostatus. Besides the first cohort of 550 to 750 subjects, a separate validation cohort made up of 120 different subjects was used. Across approximately 400 genotyped donors of the cohort, an average of about 250,000 unique TCR beta nucleotide sequences per donor were sequenced, and approximately 17% of those sequences were non-productive. Among the approximately 400 genotyped donors, around 81% belonged to the genetic ancestry cluster associated with self-reported Caucasian donors. In an earlier analysis of over 550 of the donors, high-throughput TCR beta sequencing was used to judge whether each TCR beta V gene segment behaved as functional or pseudogenic. Several DR-DQ haplotypes were treated as single units for association and clustering because of strong linkage in the cohort.

A remark on this clone: Its antigen is not yet known. Relative to the germline gene, one junction end is altered; a read error may explain this.

From a lookup of the germline V gene (reference sequence), CDR1 and CDR2 are SSHAT and FNYEAQ. The CDR3 starts with the cysteine, ends with the phenylalanine, and has 13 residues. Only the CDR3 portion is preserved as DNA: 39 bases, with reading frame beginning at the first base. The research as a whole found: The cohort was sequenced for TCR beta chains only, and without alpha or paired-chain data the features that could be detected were limited. According to a later analysis, TCR association rates differed among HLA loci, with DRB1 alleles showing the most associated TCRs and HLA-C alleles showing the fewest. A group of highly shared sequence variants was considered likely to be a technical artifact of the sequencing pipeline. HLA typing was unavailable for some donors at each locus, so association tests used only the typed subset. In an earlier analysis of approximately 590 of the donors, most TCR beta V segments appeared in productive rearrangements about 87% or about 30% of the time, broadly matching IMGT annotations. The only immune exposure information available for the cohort was CMV serostatus. Because the 87-base-pair reads could not distinguish some IMGT-functional V segments, including TRBV6-2 and TRBV6-3, those segments were excluded. While some public TCRs were present in many individuals, most TCR sequences turned up only very rarely across donors. In both the original and validation cohorts, the classifier was reported to diagnose cytomegalovirus status with high specificity and sensitivity. Strong co-occurrence of HLA alleles, especially DR and DQ, made assigning TCR associations to individual alleles difficult. A further reported finding was that TCR beta sequences accurately predicted the HLA-A and HLA-B alleles for most subjects in the first cohort. A later analysis associated about 17,000 TCR beta sequences with specific HLA alleles at a false discovery rate of 0.05. In a later genetic analysis, a missense DCLRE1C variant was associated with V-gene and J-gene trimming of TCR beta chains, and the association was replicated in an independent cohort. Sequencing depth was assumed to be roughly uniform across donors in the presence/absence analyses, though that assumption may not hold. Because counts were too low, seventeen rarely observed V segments, including chromosome 9 orphons, were left out of the earlier analysis of approximately 500 of the donors. In a later analysis, HLA-associated TCR beta chains showed more clonal expansion and lower generation probabilities than non-associated chains that were equally common. According to a later analysis, parvovirus B19, influenza, CMV and Epstein-Barr virus appeared linked to several top co-occurrence clusters. Compared with the roughly 670-donor mean, donors in an Asian-associated ancestry cluster had fewer N-insertions in productive TCRs, according to a later genetic analysis. The study listed 164 TCR beta chains as associated with cytomegalovirus. The authors suggested that the approach could potentially be generalized to other disease states and immunological phenotypes. Three of the identified cytomegalovirus-associated TCR beta chains were confirmed in vitro to be specific for cytomegalovirus antigens. Linkage disequilibrium might explain the correlated functional status among segregating V segments, but an unknown experimental factor could not be excluded. In a later analysis, most CMV-associated TCR beta chains were found to appear HLA-restricted, with HLA associations seemingly driven largely by CMV exposure.

Libraries came from the immunoSEQ multiplex PCR assay. A mixture of 60 forward primers for TCR Vbeta segments and 13 reverse primers for TCR Jbeta segments was used in the multiplex PCR. A multiplex PCR assay on genomic DNA amplified the CDR3 region of rearranged TCR beta genes. The Illumina HiSeq System was used to sequence the amplified TCR beta libraries as 87-base-pair reads. For the original study's pipeline: A later analysis counted about 80 million unique TCR beta chains across the 670 or so repertoires, and around 9.9 million of these chains were shared by at least two donors. A nearest-neighbor algorithm error-corrected the raw reads and collapsed the reads into unique sequences, merging closely related sequences to remove PCR and sequencing errors. CDR3 sequences were aligned to IMGT reference sequences to assign V, D and J gene segments. For a sequence to be retained, a match of at least six nucleotides to both a V gene segment and a J gene segment was required. Rearrangements were called productive when the CDR3 lacked stop codons and stayed in frame with V and J; all others were non-productive. CDR3 was defined by IMGT convention, running from the second conserved V-encoded cysteine to the conserved J-encoded phenylalanine. The earlier analysis of 500 to 600 of the donors excluded sequences that lacked an unambiguous match to a single V gene segment. In an earlier analysis of almost 600 of the donors, a V segment was called functional when productive rearrangements were above 56.7%, and segregating when the standard deviation between donors exceeded 5%. A statistical classification framework was built for diagnosing cytomegalovirus status from the catalog of TCR beta chain sequences. A later analysis assigned V and J genes by comparing TCR nucleotide sequences with IMGT/GENE-DB human TR gene sequences. A later analysis assigned CDR3 sequences and most-parsimonious VDJ recombination scenarios with the TCRdist pipeline. In a later analysis, each TCR beta chain was defined by its CDR3 amino acid sequence together with its V-gene family, and reads without a unique V-gene family were excluded. In a later analysis, a few hundred highly shared, low-generation-probability nucleotide sequences were removed to address suspected cross-contamination and a sequencing artifact. A later analysis calculated a clonal expansion index for each public chain from normalized within-repertoire ranks of inferred template counts. In a later analysis, generation probabilities were computed using a VDJ recombination model fitted to out-of-frame rearrangements, and the results were checked against IGoR. A later analysis scored TCR-TCR, TCR-HLA and TCR-CMV co-occurrence with hypergeometric tests, applying a repertoire-size bias correction to TCR pairs. In a later analysis, false discovery rates were estimated by permuting HLA or CMV assignments 20 times. In a later analysis, co-occurring TCRs were grouped using DBSCAN, with TCRdist sequence similarity added in when clustering inside HLA-allele-positive subsets. Repertoires with fewer than 30,000 or more than 120,000 public chains were left out of co-occurrence clustering, as were several repertoires with anomalous nucleotide sharing. Entries here come from immuneACCESS through TCRdb and include only in-frame sequences with V and J called. Some clones fail to appear in such tables; in the studies checked, an unresolved V gene covers under half of the shortfall, and the cause of the remainder is unknown. V and J calls and clone size come straight from that table; D and trimming were deduced from the DNA. Within this sample are 150,000 to 200,000 clones, with 75% to 80% of them counted one time only. About 0.91% of the sample is held by the ten biggest clonotypes.

The cohort consisted of hundreds of healthy bone marrow donors. Cohort members were all nominally healthy when sampled, although unrecorded immune exposures were likely present. The donor tested CMV seropositive, placing the donor among the 290 or so seropositive members of the cohort. Each donor provided a peripheral blood sample, and peripheral blood mononuclear cells were used for TCR beta sequencing. The Qiagen DNeasy Blood Extraction Kit was used to extract genomic DNA from the blood cell samples. The sequenced sample consisted of PBMCs. The sequence was collected from a woman between 45 and 65 years old in good health and CMV-seropositive. The sequence joins TRBV7-7 to TRBJ1-1; the D gene is perhaps TRBD1, from 6 matching bases. The DNA sequence is given as TGTGCTAGCAGCGGACAGTCACACACTGAAGCTTTCTTT. This sequence encodes CASSGQSHTEAFF.